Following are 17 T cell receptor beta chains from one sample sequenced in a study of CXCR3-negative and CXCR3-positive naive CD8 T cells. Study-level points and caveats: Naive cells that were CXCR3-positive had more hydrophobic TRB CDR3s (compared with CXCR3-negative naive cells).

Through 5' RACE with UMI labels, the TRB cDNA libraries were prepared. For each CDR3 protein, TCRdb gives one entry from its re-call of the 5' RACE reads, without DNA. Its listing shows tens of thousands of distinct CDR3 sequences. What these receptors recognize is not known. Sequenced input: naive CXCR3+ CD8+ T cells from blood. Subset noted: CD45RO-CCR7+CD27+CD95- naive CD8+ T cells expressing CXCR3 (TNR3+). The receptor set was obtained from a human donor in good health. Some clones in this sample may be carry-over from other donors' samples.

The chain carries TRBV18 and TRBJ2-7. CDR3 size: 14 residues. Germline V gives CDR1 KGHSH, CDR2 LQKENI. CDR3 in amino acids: CASSPAGNSYEQYF.

The CDR3: CASSAAESTDTQYF. This chain links TRBV2 with TRBJ2-3. Germline V lookup: CDR1 SNHLY, CDR2 FYNNEI. CDR3 length equals 14 residues.

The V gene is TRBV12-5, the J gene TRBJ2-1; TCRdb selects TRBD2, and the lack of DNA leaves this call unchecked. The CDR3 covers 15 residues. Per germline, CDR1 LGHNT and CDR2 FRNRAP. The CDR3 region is CASGLGAAGVDEQFF.

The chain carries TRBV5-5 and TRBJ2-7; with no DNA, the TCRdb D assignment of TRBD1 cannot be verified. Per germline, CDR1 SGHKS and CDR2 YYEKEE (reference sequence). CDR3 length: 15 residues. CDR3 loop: CASSAGTGKAYEQYF.

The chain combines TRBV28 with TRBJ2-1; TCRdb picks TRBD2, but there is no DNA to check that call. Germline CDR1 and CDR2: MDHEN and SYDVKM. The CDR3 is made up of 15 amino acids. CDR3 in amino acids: CASSLSGVVYNEQFF.

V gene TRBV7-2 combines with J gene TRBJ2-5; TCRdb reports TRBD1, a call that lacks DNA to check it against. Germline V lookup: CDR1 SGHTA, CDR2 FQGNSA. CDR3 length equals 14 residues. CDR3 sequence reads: CASSRGQLKETQYF.

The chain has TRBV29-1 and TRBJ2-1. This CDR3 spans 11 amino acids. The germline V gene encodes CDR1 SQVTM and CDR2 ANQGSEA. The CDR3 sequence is CSVNRYNEQFF.

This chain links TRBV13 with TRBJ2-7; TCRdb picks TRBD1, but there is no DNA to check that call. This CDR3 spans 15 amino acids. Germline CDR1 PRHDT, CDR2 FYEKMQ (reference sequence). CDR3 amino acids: CARSLGPQGTYEQYF.

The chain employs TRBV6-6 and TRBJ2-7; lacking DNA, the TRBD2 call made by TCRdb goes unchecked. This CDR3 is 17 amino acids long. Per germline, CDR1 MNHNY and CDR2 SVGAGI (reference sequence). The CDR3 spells CASSYAAGDPLSYEQYF.

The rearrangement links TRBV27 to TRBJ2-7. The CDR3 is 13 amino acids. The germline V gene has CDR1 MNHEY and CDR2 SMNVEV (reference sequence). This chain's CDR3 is CASSLTDSYEQYF.

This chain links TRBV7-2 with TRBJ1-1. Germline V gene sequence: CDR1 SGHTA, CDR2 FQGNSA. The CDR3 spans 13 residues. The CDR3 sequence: CASSFLSPTEAFF. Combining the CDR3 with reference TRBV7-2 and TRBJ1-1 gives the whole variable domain GAGVSQSPSNKVTEKGKDVELRCDPISGHTALYWYRQSLGQGLEFLIYFQGNSAPDKSGLPSDRFSAERTGGSVSTLTIQRTQQEDSAVYLCASSFLSPTEAFFGQGTRLTVV.

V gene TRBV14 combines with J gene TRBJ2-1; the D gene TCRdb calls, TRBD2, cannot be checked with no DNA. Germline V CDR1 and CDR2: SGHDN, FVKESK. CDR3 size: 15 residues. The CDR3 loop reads CASSQGTSAYNEQFF.

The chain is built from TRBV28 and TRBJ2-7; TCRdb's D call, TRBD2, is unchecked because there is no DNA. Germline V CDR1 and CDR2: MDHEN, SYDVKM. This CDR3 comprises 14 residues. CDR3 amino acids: CASTAGLGSYEQYF.

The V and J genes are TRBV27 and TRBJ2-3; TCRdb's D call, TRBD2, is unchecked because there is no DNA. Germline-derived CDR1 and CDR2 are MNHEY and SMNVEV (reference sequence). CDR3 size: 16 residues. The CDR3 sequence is CASSFISGSSTDTQYF.

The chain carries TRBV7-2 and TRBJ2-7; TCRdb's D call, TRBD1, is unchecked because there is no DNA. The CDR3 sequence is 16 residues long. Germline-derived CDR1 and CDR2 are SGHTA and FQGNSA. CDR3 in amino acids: CASSLYLGTTAYEQYF.

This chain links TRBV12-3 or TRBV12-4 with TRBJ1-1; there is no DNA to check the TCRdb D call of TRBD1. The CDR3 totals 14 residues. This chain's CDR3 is CASSLAGGRAEAFF.

The CDR3 loop is CASSLGAREAFF. V gene TRBV13 combines with J gene TRBJ1-1. This CDR3 contains 12 residues. The germline CDR1 and CDR2 sequences are PRHDT and FYEKMQ (reference sequence).